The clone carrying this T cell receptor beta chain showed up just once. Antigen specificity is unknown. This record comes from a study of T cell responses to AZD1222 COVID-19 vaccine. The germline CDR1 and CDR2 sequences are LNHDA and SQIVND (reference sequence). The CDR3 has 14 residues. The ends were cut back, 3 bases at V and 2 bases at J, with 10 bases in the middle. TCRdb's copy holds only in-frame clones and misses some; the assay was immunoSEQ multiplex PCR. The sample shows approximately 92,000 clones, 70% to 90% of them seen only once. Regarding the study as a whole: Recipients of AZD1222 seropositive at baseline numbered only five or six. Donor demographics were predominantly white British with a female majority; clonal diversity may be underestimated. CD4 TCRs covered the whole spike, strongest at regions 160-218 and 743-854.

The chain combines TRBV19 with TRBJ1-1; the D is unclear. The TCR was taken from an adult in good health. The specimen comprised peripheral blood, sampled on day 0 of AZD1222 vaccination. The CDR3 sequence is CASSILNLNTEAFF. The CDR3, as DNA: TGTGCCAGTAGTATCTTGAATTTAAACACTGAAGCTTTCTTT.